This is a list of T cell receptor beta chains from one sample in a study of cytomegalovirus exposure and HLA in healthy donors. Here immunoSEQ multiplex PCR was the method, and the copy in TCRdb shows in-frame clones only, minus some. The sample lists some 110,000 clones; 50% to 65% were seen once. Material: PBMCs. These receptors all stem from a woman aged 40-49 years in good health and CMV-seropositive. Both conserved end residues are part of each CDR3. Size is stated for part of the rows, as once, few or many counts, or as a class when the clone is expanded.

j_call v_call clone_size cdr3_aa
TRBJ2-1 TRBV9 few CASSAGLASSYNEQFF
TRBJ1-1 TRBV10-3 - CAISESTQNTEAFF
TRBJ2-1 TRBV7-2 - CASSFVVDNEQFF
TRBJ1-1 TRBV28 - CASSLGGAGTEAFF
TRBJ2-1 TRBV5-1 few CASTIAGAYNEQFF
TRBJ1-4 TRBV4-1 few CASSSSGTGGEKLFF
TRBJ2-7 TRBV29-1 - CSGGEGISSYEQYF
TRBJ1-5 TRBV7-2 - CASSLVGVNQPQHF
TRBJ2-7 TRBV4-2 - CASSQERRRGQHLYEQYF
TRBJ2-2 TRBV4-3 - CASSHGHRTNTGELFF
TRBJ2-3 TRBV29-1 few CSVLSLTDTQYF
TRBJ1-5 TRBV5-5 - CASSLSDGRSNQPQHF
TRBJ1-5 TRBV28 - CASTLDYSNQPQHF
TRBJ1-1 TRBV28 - CASSLEEAFF
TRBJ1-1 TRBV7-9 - CASSSTGVDFGLNTEAFF
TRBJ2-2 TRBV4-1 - CASSQDGTGNTGELFF
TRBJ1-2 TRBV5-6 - CASSPVWGKDYGYTF
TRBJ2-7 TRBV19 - CASSISNTARQEQYF
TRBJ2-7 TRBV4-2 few CASSLHRENIYEQYF
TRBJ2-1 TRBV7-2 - CASKYDWAGPNEQFF
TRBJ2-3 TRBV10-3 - CAISVEGGRSSTDTQYF
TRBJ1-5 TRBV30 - CAWREGLHQPQHF
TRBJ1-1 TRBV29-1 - CSVGTANTEAFF
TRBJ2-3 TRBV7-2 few CASSYRDSLDTQYF
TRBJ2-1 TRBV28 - CASSSYGDRSGNNEQFF
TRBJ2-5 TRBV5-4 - CASSLDRSGGGGETQYF
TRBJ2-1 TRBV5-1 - CASSQRMYPSGALLNEQFF
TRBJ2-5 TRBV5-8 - CASSWGQGAEETQYF
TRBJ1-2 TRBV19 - CAGERLGYGYTF
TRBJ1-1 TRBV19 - CASRRVGTASGYEAFF
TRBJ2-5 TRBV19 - CASSTLTSDETQYF
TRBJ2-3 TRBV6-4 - CASSDGTGTDTQYF
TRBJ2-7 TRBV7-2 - CASSGFAGGYEQYF
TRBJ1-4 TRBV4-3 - CASSQETLLGDTPTNEKLFF
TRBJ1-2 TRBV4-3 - CASSQGVGRGGYTF
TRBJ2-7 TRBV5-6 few CASSFLTGGYEQYF
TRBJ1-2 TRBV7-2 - CASSFSTLVWPPYGYTF